This T cell receptor beta chain was observed in a study of Ad26.COV2.S vaccination and SARS-CoV-2 variants. The repertoire was sequenced with immunoSEQ multiplex PCR; TCRdb's copy has only in-frame clones and lacks some. Among a few hundred thousand clones listed, around nine tenths were seen once. With regard to this clone: As yet, its antigen is unknown.

Stated treatment: some 20 received Ad26.COV2.S at low or high dose, single or two shots; about 5 received placebo; per-sample allocation not given. All samples were drawn on day 63, counting from the first vaccine or placebo injection. General study points: Similar non-spike TCR breadth was observed in recipients of vaccine and of placebo.

The CDR3 totals 11 residues. CDR1 is GTSNPN and CDR2 is SVGIG in the germline V gene (reference sequence). Deletions cut 1 base from V and 5 bases from J, with 5 bases between. This sequence joins TRBV30 and TRBJ2-5; D is unclear. This receptor was taken from a person between 18 and 59 years old who received the Ad26.COV2.S COVID-19 vaccine or a placebo. The input for sequencing was peripheral blood, taken in a trial of Ad26.COV2.S vaccine versus placebo. DNA for the CDR3: TGTGCCTGGAGTGCCCTGGAGACCCAGTACTTC. Amino acid sequence: CAWSALETQYF.